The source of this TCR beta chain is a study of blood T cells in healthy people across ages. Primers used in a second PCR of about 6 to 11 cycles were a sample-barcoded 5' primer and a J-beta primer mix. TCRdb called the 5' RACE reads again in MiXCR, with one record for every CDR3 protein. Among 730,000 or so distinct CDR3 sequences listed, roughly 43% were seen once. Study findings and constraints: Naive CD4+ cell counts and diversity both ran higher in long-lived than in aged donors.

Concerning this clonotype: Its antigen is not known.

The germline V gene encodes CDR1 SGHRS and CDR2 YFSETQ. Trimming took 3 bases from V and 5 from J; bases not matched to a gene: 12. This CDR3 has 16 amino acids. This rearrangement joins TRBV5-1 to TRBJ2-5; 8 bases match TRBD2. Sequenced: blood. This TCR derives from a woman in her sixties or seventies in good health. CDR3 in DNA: TGCGCCAGCAGCTGGGGAGTCGGGAGGGAAACGGAGACCCAGTACTTC. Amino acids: CASSWGVGRETETQYF.